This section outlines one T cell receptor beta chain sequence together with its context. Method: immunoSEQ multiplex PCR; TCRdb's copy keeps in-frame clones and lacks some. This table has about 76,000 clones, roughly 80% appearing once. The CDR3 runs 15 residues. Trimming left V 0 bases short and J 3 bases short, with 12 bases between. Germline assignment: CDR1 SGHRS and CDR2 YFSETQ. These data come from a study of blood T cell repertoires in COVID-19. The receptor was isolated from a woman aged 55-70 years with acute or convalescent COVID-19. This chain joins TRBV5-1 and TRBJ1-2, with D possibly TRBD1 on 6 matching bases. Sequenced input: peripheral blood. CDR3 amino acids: CASSLGEGVYYGYTF. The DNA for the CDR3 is TGCGCCAGCAGCTTGGGTGAGGGGGTTTACTATGGCTACACCTTC.